A selection of T cell receptor beta chains follows, all from one sample in a study of T cells in Graves' hyperthyroidism and ophthalmopathy. TCRdb re-derived calls from the multiplex PCR reads in MiXCR, one entry per CDR3 protein. The top ten clones hold under 35% of a sample with roughly 240,000 distinct CDR3 sequences, 15% to 20% of them seen once. Specimen: blood. These receptors came from a woman between 18 and 29 years old with Graves' ophthalmopathy. The CDR3 runs from the conserved cysteine through the conserved F or W. Each record gives: V gene, J gene, CDR3 length, D gene, clone size, CDR3 protein, CDR3 DNA. D genes are given only for firm matches. A row's size may be missing; if present it is once, few, many or a size class.

TRBV7-9	TRBJ2-5	12	-	many	CASSKGQETQYF	TGTGCCAGCAGCAAGGGTCAAGAGACCCAGTACTTC
TRBV10-3	TRBJ2-3	12	-	many	CAIRGGTDTQYF	TGTGCCATCAGGGGTGGAACAGATACGCAGTATTTT
TRBV3-1	TRBJ1-2	13	-	few	CASSQGSNYGYTF	TGTGCCAGCAGCCAGGGGTCTAACTATGGCTACACCTTC
TRBV28	TRBJ2-7	13	-	many	CASTPGSAYEQYF	TGTGCCAGCACCCCGGGATCGGCCTACGAGCAGTACTTC
TRBV3-1	TRBJ2-3	14	-	many	CASSPRFASDTQYF	TGTGCCAGCAGCCCAAGGTTCGCCTCCGATACGCAGTATTTT
TRBV20-1	TRBJ2-5	13	-	many	CSARRTAQETQYF	TGCAGTGCTAGAAGGACAGCCCAAGAGACCCAGTACTTC
TRBV29-1	TRBJ2-7	17	TRBD2	few	CSVSYPGTSGSFGEQYF	TGCAGCGTCTCCTACCCCGGGACTAGCGGGAGTTTTGGCGAGCAGTACTTC
TRBV28	TRBJ1-1	15	-	many	CASSYGQLMNTEAFF	TGTGCCAGCAGTTACGGACAGCTCATGAACACTGAAGCTTTCTTT
TRBV24-1	TRBJ1-5	15	TRBD1	many	CATSESTGGNQPQHF	TGTGCCACCAGTGAATCTACAGGGGGCAATCAGCCCCAGCATTTT
TRBV20-1	TRBJ1-4	12	-	many	CSAKHRDEKLFF	TGCAGTGCTAAGCATAGGGATGAAAAACTGTTTTTT
TRBV7-9	TRBJ2-1	17	TRBD2	many	CASSPRRVSGSHNEQFF	TGTGCCAGCAGTCCCAGGAGGGTCAGCGGGAGCCACAATGAGCAGTTCTTC
TRBV7-2	TRBJ2-1	15	TRBD2	-	CASSWTGRTYNEQFF	TGTGCCAGCAGCTGGACCGGGAGGACCTACAATGAGCAGTTCTTC
TRBV5-1	TRBJ1-2	13	TRBD1	many	CASSLAQGASYTF	TGCGCCAGCAGCTTGGCCCAGGGGGCAAGCTACACCTTC
TRBV19	TRBJ1-2	13	TRBD1	few	CASSIEGTGGYTF	TGTGCCAGTAGTATCGAGGGGACAGGCGGCTACACCTTC
TRBV6-1	TRBJ1-4	15	TRBD1	many	CASSGLGQGGEKLFF	TGTGCCAGCAGTGGACTTGGACAGGGGGGTGAAAAACTGTTTTTT
TRBV2	TRBJ2-7	15	TRBD2	-	CASFTTSGRAYEQYF	TGTGCCAGCTTCACTACTAGCGGGAGGGCCTACGAGCAGTACTTC
TRBV29-1	TRBJ2-3	12	-	many	CSVGGRTDTQYF	TGCAGCGTTGGGGGACGCACAGATACGCAGTATTTT
TRBV27	TRBJ1-2	16	-	many	CASSVTPGHQWDGYTF	TGTGCCAGCAGCGTGACACCGGGACACCAATGGGATGGCTACACCTTC
TRBV4-1	TRBJ1-1	14	TRBD1	few	CASRTAGGYTEAFF	TGCGCCAGCAGAACGGCAGGGGGTTATACTGAAGCTTTCTTT
TRBV9	TRBJ1-1	12	-	many	CASSVGTAEAFF	TGTGCCAGCAGCGTAGGGACAGCCGAAGCTTTCTTT
TRBV28	TRBJ2-1	16	TRBD2	many	CASRPGGTSGGNEQFF	TGTGCCAGCAGGCCCGGGGGGACTAGCGGGGGCAATGAGCAGTTCTTC
TRBV10-3	TRBJ1-1	16	-	many	CAISVGGANFNTEAFF	TGTGCCATCAGTGTTGGGGGGGCCAACTTTAACACTGAAGCTTTCTTT
TRBV10-3	TRBJ2-2	17	TRBD2	many	CAISEPSGIGYTGELFF	TGTGCCATCAGTGAGCCTAGCGGGATCGGGTACACCGGGGAGCTGTTTTTT
TRBV6-6	TRBJ2-7	15	-	many	CASSYSAGAPYEQYF	TGTGCCAGCAGTTACTCGGCAGGGGCCCCCTACGAGCAGTACTTC
TRBV2	TRBJ1-1	15	-	many	CASVRGQDMNTEAFF	TGTGCCAGCGTGAGAGGGCAGGACATGAACACTGAAGCTTTCTTT
TRBV6-1	TRBJ1-6	13	-	many	CASSDPPRGILHF	TGTGCCAGCAGCGATCCCCCTAGGGGGATCCTCCACTTT
TRBV2	TRBJ1-5	16	-	many	CASTEGQRTADQPQHF	TGTGCCAGCACCGAAGGACAGAGGACAGCAGATCAGCCCCAGCATTTT
TRBV30	TRBJ1-1	13	-	many	CAWSPRFNTEAFF	TGTGCCTGGAGCCCGAGGTTTAACACTGAAGCTTTCTTT
TRBV7-9	TRBJ2-1	16	TRBD2	few	CASSPRLAGGYSEQFF	TGTGCCAGCAGCCCCCGACTAGCGGGAGGCTACAGTGAGCAGTTCTTC
TRBV11-2	TRBJ1-2	15	-	many	CASSVMSGANYGYTF	TGTGCCAGCAGCGTTATGAGTGGGGCTAACTATGGCTACACCTTC
TRBV3-1	TRBJ1-1	14	-	many	CASTHGAGNTEAFF	TGTGCCAGCACCCACGGAGCGGGGAACACTGAAGCTTTCTTT
TRBV18	TRBJ2-1	15	-	many	CASSPADGSYNEQFF	TGTGCCAGCTCGCCCGCCGATGGCTCCTACAATGAGCAGTTCTTC
TRBV28	TRBJ2-7	14	TRBD1	-	CASKRRTGVGEQYF	TGTGCCAGCAAGCGCAGGACAGGGGTTGGCGAGCAGTACTTC
TRBV12-3/TRBV12-4	TRBJ1-1	16	-	many	CASSPRLLSRGTEAFF	TGTGCCAGCAGTCCAAGACTATTATCTAGGGGCACTGAAGCTTTCTTT
TRBV6-2/TRBV6-3	TRBJ2-1	14	TRBD2	few	CASSYLSGGADGFF	TGTGCCAGCAGTTACCTAAGCGGGGGGGCCGATGGATTCTTC
TRBV27	TRBJ2-2	18	TRBD2	many	CASSWTSGSFTGTGELFF	TGTGCCAGCAGTTGGACTAGCGGGAGTTTTACGGGCACCGGGGAGCTGTTTTTT
TRBV3-1	TRBJ1-5	16	-	many	CASSQGGGLGDQPQHF	TGTGCCAGCAGCCAAGGGGGGGGCTTGGGAGATCAGCCCCAGCATTTT
TRBV20-1	TRBJ2-5	14	-	many	CSAPPAGPQETQYF	TGCAGTGCTCCGCCCGCAGGGCCCCAAGAGACCCAGTACTTC
TRBV30	TRBJ1-5	16	TRBD1	many	CAWSLYSTGSNQPQHF	TGTGCCTGGAGTCTTTACTCGACAGGGAGCAATCAGCCCCAGCATTTT
TRBV11-2	TRBJ1-1	12	-	many	CASSSRFTEAFF	TGTGCCAGCAGCTCGAGGTTCACTGAAGCTTTCTTT
TRBV20-1	TRBJ1-6	15	TRBD1	many	CSARGADRGNSPLHF	TGCAGTGCCCGGGGAGCCGACAGGGGGAATTCACCCCTCCACTTT
TRBV20-1	TRBJ2-7	12	-	-	CSARSRQYEQYF	TGCAGTGCTAGATCAAGACAATACGAGCAGTACTTC
TRBV18	TRBJ1-4	15	TRBD1	few	CASSPPGQGWLKLFF	TGTGCCAGCTCACCACCGGGACAGGGGTGGTTAAAACTGTTTTTT
TRBV3-1	TRBJ2-2	15	-	many	CASSQVRTNTGELFF	TGTGCCAGCAGCCAAGTTCGGACGAACACCGGGGAGCTGTTTTTT
TRBV2	TRBJ2-3	12	-	many	CASTPGADTQYF	TGTGCCAGCACCCCGGGGGCAGATACGCAGTATTTT
TRBV6-1	TRBJ2-4	17	TRBD2	few	CASSAATSGSAKNIQYF	TGTGCCAGCAGTGCTGCGACTAGCGGGAGTGCCAAAAACATTCAGTACTTC
TRBV20-1	TRBJ1-3	12	-	many	CSAGTTGNTIYF	TGCAGTGCTGGGACAACAGGAAACACCATATATTTT
TRBV27	TRBJ1-1	14	-	-	CASSWAGEAAEAFF	TGTGCCAGCAGTTGGGCGGGGGAGGCTGCTGAAGCTTTCTTT
TRBV6-2/TRBV6-3	TRBJ2-7	15	-	-	CASRMTGLPQYEQYF	TGTGCCAGCAGGATGACAGGACTCCCCCAATACGAGCAGTACTTC
TRBV9	TRBJ2-3	15	TRBD2	many	CASSVGLAGSDTQYF	TGTGCCAGCAGCGTAGGACTAGCGGGGTCAGATACGCAGTATTTT
TRBV7-6	TRBJ2-7	14	-	many	CASSLGEGPYEQYF	TGTGCCAGCAGCTTAGGAGAGGGGCCCTACGAGCAGTACTTC
TRBV5-1	TRBJ2-7	14	TRBD1	many	CASSLHGQGNEQYF	TGCGCCAGCAGCTTGCACGGACAGGGGAACGAGCAGTACTTC
TRBV28	TRBJ2-3	13	-	many	CASSFTEVDTQYF	TGTGCCAGCAGTTTCACCGAAGTGGATACGCAGTATTTT
TRBV7-9	TRBJ2-7	16	TRBD1	many	CASSLPQDRGSYEQYF	TGTGCCAGCAGCTTACCTCAGGACAGGGGAAGCTACGAGCAGTACTTC
TRBV11-2	TRBJ2-7	15	-	once	CASSLASIKWDEQYF	TGTGCCAGCAGCTTAGCCAGCATTAAGTGGGATGAGCAGTACTTC
TRBV11-2	TRBJ2-7	15	TRBD2	-	CASSLAASGVYEQYF	TGTGCCAGCAGCTTAGCGGCTAGCGGGGTCTACGAGCAGTACTTC
TRBV27	TRBJ2-6	20	-	-	CASSFGGVRGWGSGANVLTF	TGTGCCAGCAGCTTCGGAGGCGTCAGGGGTTGGGGGTCTGGGGCCAACGTCCTGACTTTC
TRBV2	TRBJ1-2	14	-	many	CASSDREPNRGYTF	TGTGCCAGCAGTGATAGGGAGCCTAATAGGGGCTACACCTTC